Given below is one T cell receptor beta chain in context. The data originate from a study of blood T cell repertoires in COVID-19. Those who participated ranged in age from roughly 18 to 100 years and resided in 20 to 30 US areas. The assay was immunoSEQ multiplex PCR, and TCRdb's table has in-frame clones only and misses some. Among nearly 350,000 clones listed, about 88% were seen once. The sequence was obtained from a woman in her twenties or thirties who had recovered from COVID-19. Sequenced input: PBMCs or T cells enriched from blood (not recorded which).

CDR3 bases: TGTGCCAGCATCCTATCACAGGGGGCGCTGGGCTACACCTTC. It yields the protein CASILSQGALGYTF. V gene TRBV6-5 combines with J gene TRBJ1-2; TRBD1 aligns across 9 bases. CDR1 is MNHEY and CDR2 is SVGAGI in the germline V gene. V shed 7 bases and J 8 bases; nucleotides not matched to a gene: 11. The CDR3 is made up of 14 amino acids.